This T cell receptor beta chain was captured in a study of T cells in localized non-small cell lung cancer. Libraries were prepared by immunoSEQ multiplex PCR; TCRdb keeps only in-frame clonotypes and omits some of them. In the table there are tens of thousands of clones, 75% to 90% of which are singletons. This clone appeared a single time. The antigen remains unidentified. From germline, CDR1 is MNHNS and CDR2 SASEGT. The CDR3 contains 15 residues. Trimming took 8 bases from V and 1 from J; bases not matched to a gene: 9. The study's findings and limits: Adjacent lung tissue had a median around 50 of the top 100 clones found in the tumor. Elevated circulating T cell density in blood was associated with longer overall survival. Sequence data derive from only one tumor region, so heterogeneity remains possible. Exceeding tumor, uninvolved adjacent lung had the highest T cell clonality.

The V gene is TRBV6-1, the J gene TRBJ2-7; 9 nucleotides line up with TRBD1. The receptor's source is a man aged 40 to 75 with stage I lung adenocarcinoma. The sequenced sample was peripheral blood, obtained before any cancer treatment. CDR3: CASERGQGSSYEQYF. CDR3 nucleotide sequence: TGTGCCAGCGAAAGGGGACAGGGATCTTCCTACGAGCAGTACTTC.